Given below is one TCR beta chain in context. There are 16 residues in the CDR3. Germline trimming cut 3 bases from V and 3 bases from J; bases unmatched to any gene: 6. CDR1 is MDHEN, CDR2 SYDVKM, per germline. The sample is drawn from a study of blood T cell repertoires in COVID-19. As for the study in general: The study drew acute and convalescent COVID-19 samples from the United States, Italy and Spain. The cDNA or gDNA used as material had been derived from T cells, B-cell-depleted T cells, or PBMCs.

Per the authors' pipeline: The assay estimated nucleated cells by amplifying reference gene primers. TCRdb's table, derived via immunoSEQ multiplex PCR, lists solely in-frame clones and lacks some. Clone size and V and J calls were adopted from that table, with D and trimming inferred from the DNA. The sample records under 80,000 clones, around 89% being singletons. Sequencing was carried out using peripheral blood. The chain carries TRBV28 and TRBJ1-5, with 9 bases identical to TRBD1. The receptor was derived from a man in his 70s with active or convalescent COVID-19. CDR3 sequence reads: CASSFNDRGFNQPQHF. CDR3 bases: TGTGCCAGCAGTTTTAACGACAGGGGGTTCAATCAGCCCCAGCATTTT.